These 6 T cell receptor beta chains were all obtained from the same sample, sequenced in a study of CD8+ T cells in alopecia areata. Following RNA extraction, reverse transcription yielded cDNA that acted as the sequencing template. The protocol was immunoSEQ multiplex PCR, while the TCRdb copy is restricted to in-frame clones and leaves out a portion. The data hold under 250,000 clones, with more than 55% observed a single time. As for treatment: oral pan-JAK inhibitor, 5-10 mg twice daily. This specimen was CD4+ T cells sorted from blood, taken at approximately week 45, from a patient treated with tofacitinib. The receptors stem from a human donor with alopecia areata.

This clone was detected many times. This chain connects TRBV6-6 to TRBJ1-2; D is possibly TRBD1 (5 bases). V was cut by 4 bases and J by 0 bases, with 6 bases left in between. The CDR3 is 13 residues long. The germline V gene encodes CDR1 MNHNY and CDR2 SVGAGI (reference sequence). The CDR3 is CASSSTANYGYTF. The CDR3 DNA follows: TGTGCCAGCAGTTCGACAGCTAACTATGGCTACACCTTC.

The CDR3 region has the DNA TGCGCCAGCAGTGAGCAGAACACAGATACGCAGTATTTT. This encodes CASSEQNTDTQYF. This sequence joins TRBV10-2 and TRBJ2-3; no definite D call. V was clipped by 2 bases and J by 2 bases, with 5 bases between them. CDR3 size: 13 residues. Germline V gene data show CDR1 as WSHSY and CDR2 as SAAADI.

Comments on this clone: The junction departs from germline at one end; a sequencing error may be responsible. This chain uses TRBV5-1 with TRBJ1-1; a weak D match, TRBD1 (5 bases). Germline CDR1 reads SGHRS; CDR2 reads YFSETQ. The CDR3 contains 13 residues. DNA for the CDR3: TGTGCCAGCAGCCACGACAGGAACACTGAAGCTTTCTTT. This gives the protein CASSHDRNTEAFF.

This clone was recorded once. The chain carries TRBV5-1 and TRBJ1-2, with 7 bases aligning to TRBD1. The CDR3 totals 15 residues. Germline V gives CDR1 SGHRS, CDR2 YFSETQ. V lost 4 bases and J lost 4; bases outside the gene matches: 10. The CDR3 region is CASSPQEGAVYGYTF. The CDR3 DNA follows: TGCGCCAGCAGCCCGCAGGAGGGGGCGGTCTATGGCTACACCTTC.

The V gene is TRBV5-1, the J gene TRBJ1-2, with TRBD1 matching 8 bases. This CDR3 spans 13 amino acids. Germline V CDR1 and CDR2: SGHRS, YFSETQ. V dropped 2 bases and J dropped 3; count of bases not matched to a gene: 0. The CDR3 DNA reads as TGCGCCAGCAGCTTACAGGGGGACTATGGCTACACCTTC. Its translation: CASSLQGDYGYTF.

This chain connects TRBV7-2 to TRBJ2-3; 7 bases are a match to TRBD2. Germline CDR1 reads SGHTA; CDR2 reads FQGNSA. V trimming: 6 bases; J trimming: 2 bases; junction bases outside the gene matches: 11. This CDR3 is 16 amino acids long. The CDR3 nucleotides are TGTGCCAGCAGTCCCCTCGCGGGGGACCTCACAGATACGCAGTATTTT. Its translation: CASSPLAGDLTDTQYF.